This T cell receptor (beta chain) was retrieved from a study of metastatic and nonmetastatic thyroid tumors. V dropped 2 bases and J dropped 7 bases, with 11 bases sitting between them. CDR1 and CDR2 (germline): SGHTA, FQGNSA. The CDR3 consists of 13 residues. TCRdb reanalyzed the PCR reads via MiXCR. The data contain approximately 41,000 clones, about 24% of them singletons. Every patient underwent thyroid surgery untreated. The sequence derives from a female donor with papillary thyroid cancer or a benign thyroid nodule (not recorded which). Some clones in this sample may be carry-over from other donors' samples. Sequencing was done on a sample of tumor tissue. The chain uses TRBV7-2 and TRBJ1-1; D is uncertain. CDR3 nucleotides: TGTGCCAGCAGCTTAATGGAAACAATTGAAGCTTTCTTT. Amino acid sequence: CASSLMETIEAFF.